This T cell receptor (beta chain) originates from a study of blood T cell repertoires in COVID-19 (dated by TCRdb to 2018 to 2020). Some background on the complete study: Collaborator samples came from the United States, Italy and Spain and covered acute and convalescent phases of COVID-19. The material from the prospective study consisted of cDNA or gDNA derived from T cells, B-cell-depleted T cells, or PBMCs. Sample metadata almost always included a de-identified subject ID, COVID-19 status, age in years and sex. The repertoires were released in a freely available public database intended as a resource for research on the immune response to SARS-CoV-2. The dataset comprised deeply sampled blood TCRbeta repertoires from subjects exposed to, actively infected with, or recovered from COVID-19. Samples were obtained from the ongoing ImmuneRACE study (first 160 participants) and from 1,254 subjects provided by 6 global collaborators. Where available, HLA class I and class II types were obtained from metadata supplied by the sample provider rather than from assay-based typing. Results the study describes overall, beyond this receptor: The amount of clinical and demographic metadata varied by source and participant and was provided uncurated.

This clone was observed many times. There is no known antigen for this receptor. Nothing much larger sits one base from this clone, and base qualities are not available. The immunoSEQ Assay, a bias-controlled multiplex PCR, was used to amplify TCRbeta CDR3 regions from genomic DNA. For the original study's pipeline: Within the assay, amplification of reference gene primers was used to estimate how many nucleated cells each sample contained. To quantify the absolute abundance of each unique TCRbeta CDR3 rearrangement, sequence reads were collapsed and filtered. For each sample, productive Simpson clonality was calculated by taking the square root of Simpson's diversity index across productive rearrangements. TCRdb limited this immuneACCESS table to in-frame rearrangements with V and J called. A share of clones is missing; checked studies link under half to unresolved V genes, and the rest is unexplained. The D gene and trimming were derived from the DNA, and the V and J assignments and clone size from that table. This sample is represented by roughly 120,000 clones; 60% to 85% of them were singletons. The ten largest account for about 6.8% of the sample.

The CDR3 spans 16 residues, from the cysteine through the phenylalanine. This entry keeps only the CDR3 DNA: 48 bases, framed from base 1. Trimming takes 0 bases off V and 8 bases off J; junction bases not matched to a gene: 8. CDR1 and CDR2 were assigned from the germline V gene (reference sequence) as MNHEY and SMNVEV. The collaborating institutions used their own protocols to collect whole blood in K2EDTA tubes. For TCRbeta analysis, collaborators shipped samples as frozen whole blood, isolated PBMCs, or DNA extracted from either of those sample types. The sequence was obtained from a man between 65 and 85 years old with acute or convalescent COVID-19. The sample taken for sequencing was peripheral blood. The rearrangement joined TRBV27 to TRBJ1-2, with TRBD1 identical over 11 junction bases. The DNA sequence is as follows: TGTGCCAGCAGTTTATCCCGGACAGGGGGCGCTCGGGGCTACACCTTC. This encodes CASSLSRTGGARGYTF.